This TCR beta chain was captured by sequencing in a study of OX40 agonist ivuxolimab in advanced cancers. Study at large: The drug used for patients, ivuxolimab, was an agonistic anti-OX40 (CD134) antibody.

The germline V gene has CDR1 SQVTM and CDR2 ANQGSEA. There are 13 residues in the CDR3. V lost 7 bases and J 7 bases, leaving 19 bases between the germline ends. Assay used: immunoSEQ multiplex PCR; TCRdb lists only in-frame clones, some missing. The sample gives around 100,000 clones, 75% to 95% of which show up once; about 0.49% is in the top ten. The sample consisted of CD4+ or CD8+ T cells sorted from blood, taken in a trial of the OX40 agonist ivuxolimab. The sequence was obtained from an adult with an advanced solid tumor such as melanoma, head and neck, liver or kidney cancer. The V gene is TRBV29-1, the J gene TRBJ1-2; possible D gene TRBD1, 5 bases. The CDR3 DNA reads TGCAGCGCAGAAGAACCAGGGTATCGTGGCTACACCTTC. It translates to CSAEEPGYRGYTF.